This TCR beta chain was documented in a study of T cells in localized non-small cell lung cancer (dated by TCRdb to the early 2020s). Study-wide context: Comparing tumors with uninvolved tumor-adjacent lungs, the study looked at the T cell repertoires of around 250 patients with early-stage NSCLC. The cohort consisted of a few hundred treatment-naive NSCLC patients whose localized lung tumors had been resected. The mean age of the NSCLC patients was around 65 years, with approximately 130 men and 85 to 110 women.

What the research found in general, with its limitations: Uninvolved tumor-adjacent lung showed the highest T cell clonality, higher than tumor, which suggests more focused antigenic responses in the uninvolved tumor-adjacent lung. Because the study design was exploratory, TCR variables were selected using unadjusted p-values without false-discovery rate correction. Because multi-region sequencing of the tumors was not done, intratumor heterogeneity could not be ruled out. Longer overall survival was associated with higher T cell density in blood, whereas shorter survival was associated with higher clonality in adjacent lung. Of the top 100 tumor clones, a median of around 57 were detected in paired uninvolved adjacent lung; under 30 were also among that lung's top 100.

At diagnosis, tumor, uninvolved tumor-adjacent lung and peripheral blood were collected and then preserved as a mix of FFPE and fresh-frozen material. For TCR repertoire profiling, the blood samples were analyzed as peripheral blood mononuclear cells. TCR beta CDR3 regions were sequenced from DNA using the immunoSEQ Assay. Turning to the authors' computational methods: T cell density was computed as TCR beta template counts normalized to usable DNA estimated by amplifying housekeeping genes. Richness was estimated with the preseqR package, extrapolating to 400,000 templates for PBMC samples and 120,000 templates for tissue samples. Clonality was taken to be one minus Pielou's evenness. Differential abundance testing on productive amino-acid clonotypes, with a minimum total count of 5 and an alpha of 0.1, was used to identify tissue-enriched TCRs. The Jaccard Index and the Morisita Overlap Index were used to measure how much the repertoires overlapped between compartments. GLIPH grouped TCR beta CDR3s together with public tetramer-defined viral CDR3s, and a viral motif had to include at least three viral sequences and show V-gene enrichment. Not all clones reach the TCRdb copy of this immuneACCESS table, which keeps in-frame sequences only. Checked studies attribute under half of the gap to unresolved V genes and leave the rest unexplained. V and J calls and clone size are copied from that table; D and trimming were computed from the DNA. The sample table holds tens of thousands of clones, of which 86% were seen once. Around 5.6% of the sample is in the top ten clones.

Points on this clone: What this receptor recognizes is not known. Base qualities were left out, and no much larger clone turns up one base away.

Specimen: peripheral blood mononuclear cells, collected before any cancer treatment. This TCR was recovered from a male donor older than 55 with stage II lung adenocarcinoma.

The nucleotides are TGTGCCAGCAGCAGTCCCGGGACAGGGGGCGGGCAGTACTTC. The resulting protein is CASSSPGTGGGQYF. The chain is encoded by TRBV5-6 joined to TRBJ2-7; TRBD1 fits 12 bases in the junction. Based on the germline V gene, the CDR1 and CDR2 sequences are SGHDT and YYEEEE. Counted from cysteine to phenylalanine, this CDR3 has 14 amino acids. Of all the DNA, just the CDR3 is kept, 42 bases in frame from base 1. V loses 4 bases at its end and J loses 9 bases; junction bases beyond the gene matches: 8.